The clone carrying this TCR beta chain was seen a handful of times. Trimming cost V 5 bases and J 9 bases; bases outside gene matches: 9. This CDR3 comprises 15 residues. Germline CDR1 SGHTA, CDR2 FQGNSA. The sample is drawn from a study of shared clonotypes between healthy human individuals. TCRdb keeps only in-frame clones here, not all; method: immunoSEQ multiplex PCR. Here the sample spans nearly 2 million clones, less than 95% being singletons. The naive CD8 subset, CD45RO-negative cells positively selected for CCR7, excluded terminally differentiated effector memory CD45RA+ cells. Material for sequencing was naive CD8+ T cells sorted from blood. This chain joins TRBV7-2 and TRBJ2-1, with 11 nucleotides matching TRBD2. This clonotype was obtained from a man aged 18 to 35 in good health. The CDR3 spells CASSLFLAGGIEQFF. DNA of the CDR3: TGTGCCAGCAGCCTTTTTCTAGCGGGAGGAATTGAGCAGTTCTTC.